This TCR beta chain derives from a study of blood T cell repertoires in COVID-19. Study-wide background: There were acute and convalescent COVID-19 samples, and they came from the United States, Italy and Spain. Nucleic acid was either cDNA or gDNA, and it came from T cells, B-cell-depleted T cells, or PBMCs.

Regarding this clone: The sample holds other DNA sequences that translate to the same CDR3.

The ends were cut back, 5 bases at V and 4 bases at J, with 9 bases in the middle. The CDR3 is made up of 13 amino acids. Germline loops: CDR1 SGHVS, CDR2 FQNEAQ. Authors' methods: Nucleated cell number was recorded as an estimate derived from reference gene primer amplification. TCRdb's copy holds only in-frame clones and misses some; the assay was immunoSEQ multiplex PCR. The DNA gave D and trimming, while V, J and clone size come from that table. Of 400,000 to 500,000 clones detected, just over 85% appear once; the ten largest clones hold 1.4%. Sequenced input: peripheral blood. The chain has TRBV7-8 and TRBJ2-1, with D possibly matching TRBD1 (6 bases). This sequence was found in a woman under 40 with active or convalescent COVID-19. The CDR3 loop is CASSLGAYNEQFF. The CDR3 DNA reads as TGTGCCAGCAGCCTGGGGGCATACAATGAGCAGTTCTTC.